What follows are 17 T cell receptor beta chains derived from one specimen sequenced in a study of blood T cell repertoires in COVID-19 (dated by TCRdb to about 2020). Libraries were made using the immunoSEQ multiplex PCR assay. TCRdb's version of the immuneACCESS table is confined to in-frame rearrangements and falls short of the full clone set. An unresolved V gene accounts for under half of the shortfall where checked; the remainder is of unknown origin. The sample yields under 200,000 clones; about 90% were counted once. The top ten clonotypes cover roughly 7% of the sample. The sample comprised PBMCs or T cells enriched from blood (not recorded which). The receptors stem from a woman aged 50 to 65 who had recovered from COVID-19.

This chain connects TRBV19 to TRBJ1-5; TRBD1 agrees at 9 bases. The CDR3 extends over 16 amino acids. Germline CDR1 LNHDA, CDR2 SQIVND (reference sequence). V lost 3 bases to trimming and J lost 0 bases; unmatched junction nucleotides: 3. The CDR3 here is CASSMGTGNSNQPQHF. The DNA of the CDR3 is TGTGCCAGTAGTATGGGGACAGGGAATAGCAATCAGCCCCAGCATTTT.

The chain recombines TRBV11-3 with TRBJ2-3; 8 bases are shared with TRBD2. Per the germline V gene, CDR1 is SGHNT and CDR2 is YENEEA. With 1 base clipped from V and 3 bases from J, the junction kept 6 bases outside the gene matches. CDR3 length: 16 amino acids. The CDR3 loop is CASSLAPGGGTDTQYF. As DNA, the CDR3 is TGTGCCAGCAGCTTAGCCCCGGGAGGGGGTACAGATACGCAGTATTTT.

The chain has TRBV15 and TRBJ1-2; D unresolved. V lost 0 bases and J lost 7, with 15 bases in between. Germline V lookup: CDR1 LNHNV, CDR2 YYDKDF (reference sequence). The CDR3 extends over 15 amino acids. CDR3 residues: CATSRDSTGEGGYTF. CDR3 nucleotide sequence: TGTGCCACCAGCAGAGATTCCACTGGGGAGGGTGGCTACACCTTC. The whole variable domain, filled in from reference TRBV15 and TRBJ1-2, reads DAMVIQNPRYQVTQFGKPVTLSCSQTLNHNVMYWYQQKSSQAPKLLFHYYDKDFNNEADTPDNFQSRRPNTSFCFLDIRSPGLGDTAMYLCATSRDSTGEGGYTFGSGTRLTVV.

The chain couples TRBV7-2 to TRBJ1-6, with D maybe TRBD1 (5 bases). The CDR3 totals 14 residues. Germline assignment: CDR1 SGHTA and CDR2 FQGNSA. The V gene lost 2 bases and the J gene lost 7 bases, with 9 bases spanning the gap. The CDR3 sequence: CASSLNRLNSPLHF. DNA of the CDR3: TGTGCCAGCAGCTTAAACAGGCTAAATTCACCCCTCCACTTT. Based on the CDR3 plus reference TRBV7-2 and TRBJ1-6, the full variable domain is GAGVSQSPSNKVTEKGKDVELRCDPISGHTALYWYRQSLGQGLEFLIYFQGNSAPDKSGLPSDRFSAERTGGSVSTLTIQRTQQEDSAVYLCASSLNRLNSPLHFGNGTRLTVT.

V gene TRBV15 combines with J gene TRBJ1-5; possibly TRBD1 for D (6 bases). This CDR3 is 16 amino acids long. Trimming took 1 base from V and 2 from J, leaving 12 bases between them. Germline CDR1 LNHNV, CDR2 YYDKDF (reference sequence). The DNA for the CDR3 is TGTGCCACCAGCAGAGGGGCGGGGGCACGCAATCAGCCCCAGCATTTT. Its translation: CATSRGAGARNQPQHF.

This chain uses TRBV11-3 with TRBJ2-1; 10 nucleotides agree with TRBD1. Germline CDR1 and CDR2: SGHNT and YENEEA. V gave up 0 bases and J gave up 8 bases; unmatched junction bases: 10. The CDR3 runs 17 residues. This CDR3 reads CASSLDWPGQGLYEQFF. The CDR3 DNA reads TGTGCCAGCAGCTTAGACTGGCCGGGACAGGGGTTGTATGAGCAGTTCTTC.

This clone came up a few times. This chain joins TRBV11-3 and TRBJ2-7; 8 bases line up with TRBD2. V shed 3 bases and J 6 bases; nucleotides not matched to a gene: 4. The CDR3 extends over 13 amino acids. Germline-derived CDR1 and CDR2 are SGHNT and YENEEA. The CDR3, as DNA: TGTGCCAGCAGCTTGGCTACTAGCGGCGAGCAGTACTTC. Encoded protein: CASSLATSGEQYF.

This chain joins TRBV28 and TRBJ1-5, with D perhaps matching TRBD1 (5 bases). Per the germline V gene, CDR1 is MDHEN and CDR2 is SYDVKM. V dropped 2 bases and J dropped 5 bases, with 13 bases sitting between them. The CDR3 has 15 residues. The CDR3 region has the DNA TGTGCCAGCAGTTTAGGAGGGGCAAACCATCAGCCCCAGCATTTT. Encoded protein: CASSLGGANHQPQHF.

In its sample, this clone was seen once. The chain is built from TRBV19 and TRBJ2-5, with D tentatively TRBD1 (6 bases). This CDR3 comprises 13 residues. The germline V gene has CDR1 LNHDA and CDR2 SQIVND (reference sequence). V was pared by 9 bases and J by 5 bases, with 16 bases between. The DNA for the CDR3 is TGTGCCAGCCGATCACAGGGAGAGGAGACCCAGTACTTC. Residues: CASRSQGEETQYF.

This clone has a handful of counts. V is TRBV19 and J is TRBJ2-7, with D possibly matching TRBD1 (6 bases). The germline CDR1 and CDR2 sequences are LNHDA and SQIVND (reference sequence). This CDR3 has 15 amino acids. Trimming cost V 7 bases and J 1 base, with 17 bases left between them. The CDR3 loop reads CASTLGGQGSYEQYF. The DNA of the CDR3 is TGTGCCAGTACCCTGGGTGGGCAGGGGTCCTACGAGCAGTACTTC.

This clone was detected only once. The rearrangement joins TRBV5-4 to TRBJ2-2; D is possibly TRBD2 (6 bases). The CDR3 runs 15 residues. V was trimmed by 4 bases and J by 0 bases, leaving 10 bases between them. Germline V lookup: CDR1 SGHNT, CDR2 YYREEE (reference sequence). The CDR3 reads CASSNGEANTGELFF. CDR3 coding DNA: TGTGCCAGCAGCAACGGGGAGGCGAACACCGGGGAGCTGTTTTTT.

The chain has TRBV7-9 and TRBJ2-1; TRBD2 matches at 15 bases. V lost 5 bases, J lost 9 bases, and 5 bases stayed unmatched. From germline, CDR1 is SEHNR and CDR2 FQNEAQ (reference sequence). The CDR3 covers 15 residues. CDR3 region: CASSPGGLAGGEQFF. The CDR3 DNA sequence: TGTGCCAGCAGCCCCGGGGGACTAGCGGGAGGTGAGCAGTTCTTC.

This clone has just one count. The chain recombines TRBV28 with TRBJ1-2; D is possibly TRBD1 (5 bases). Germline V lookup: CDR1 MDHEN, CDR2 SYDVKM. The CDR3 consists of 14 residues. V dropped 1 base and J dropped 4 bases, with 10 bases sitting between them. The CDR3 DNA sequence: TGTGCCAGCAGTTTATCAGGGAACGGCTATGGCTACACCTTC. This gives the protein CASSLSGNGYGYTF.

This sequence joins TRBV7-6 and TRBJ2-1; TRBD2 matches 7 bases. CDR3 size: 12 residues. The germline V gene has CDR1 SGHVS and CDR2 FNYEAQ. The trim removed 5 bases at V and 15 bases at J, leaving 10 bases unmatched. CDR3: CASSLRTGGLFF. The CDR3 DNA is TGTGCCAGCAGCCTACGGACGGGGGGTTTGTTCTTC.

The rearrangement joins TRBV28 to TRBJ2-7; 9 bases fit TRBD2. Germline assignment: CDR1 MDHEN and CDR2 SYDVKM. Trimming took 6 bases from V and 2 from J; bases not matched to a gene: 17. The CDR3 extends over 18 amino acids. CDR3 bases: TGTGCCAGCAGCCATCTGGCTAGCGGGGCCCCGTCGCCCTACGAGCAGTACTTC. This translates into CASSHLASGAPSPYEQYF.

V and J are TRBV5-1 and TRBJ2-3; a weak D match, TRBD1 (6 bases). CDR1 and CDR2 from the germline V gene are SGHRS and YFSETQ. The CDR3 loop spans 14 amino acids. V gave up 1 base and J gave up 1 base, with 7 bases separating them. CDR3 DNA: TGCGCCAGCAGCTTGCGACAGGGCACAGATACGCAGTATTTT. This translates into CASSLRQGTDTQYF.

The gene calls are TRBV18 and TRBJ2-4; 13 bases align to TRBD2. CDR3 size: 15 residues. Per germline, CDR1 KGHSH and CDR2 LQKENI. Unmatched junction bases numbered 4, after V lost 4 bases and J lost 7 bases. The CDR3 loop is CASSLGLAGANIQYF. Written as DNA, the CDR3 is TGTGCCAGCTCACTCGGACTAGCGGGAGCTAACATTCAGTACTTC.